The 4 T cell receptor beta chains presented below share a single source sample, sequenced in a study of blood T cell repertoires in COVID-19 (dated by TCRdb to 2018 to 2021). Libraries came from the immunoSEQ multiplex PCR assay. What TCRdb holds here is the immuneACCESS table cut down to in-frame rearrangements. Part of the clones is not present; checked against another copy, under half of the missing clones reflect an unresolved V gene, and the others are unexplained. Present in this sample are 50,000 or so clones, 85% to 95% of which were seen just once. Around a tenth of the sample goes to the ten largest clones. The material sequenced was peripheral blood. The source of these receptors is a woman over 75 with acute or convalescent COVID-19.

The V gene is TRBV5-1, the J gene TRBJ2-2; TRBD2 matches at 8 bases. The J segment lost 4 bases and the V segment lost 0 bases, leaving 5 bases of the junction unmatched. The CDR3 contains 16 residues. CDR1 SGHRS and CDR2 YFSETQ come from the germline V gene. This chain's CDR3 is CASSLGAGAATGELFF. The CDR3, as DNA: TGCGCCAGCAGCTTGGGAGCGGGAGCGGCCACCGGGGAGCTGTTTTTT. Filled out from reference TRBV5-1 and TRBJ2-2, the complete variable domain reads KAGVTQTPRYLIKTRGQQVTLSCSPISGHRSVSWYQQTPGQGLQFLFEYFSETQRNKGNFPGRFSGRQFSNSRSEMNVSTLELGDSALYLCASSLGAGAATGELFFGEGSRLTVL.

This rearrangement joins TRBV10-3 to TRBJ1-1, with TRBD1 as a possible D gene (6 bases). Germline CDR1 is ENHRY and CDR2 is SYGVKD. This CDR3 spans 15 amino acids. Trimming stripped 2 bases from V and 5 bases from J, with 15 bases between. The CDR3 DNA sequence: TGTGCCATCAGTGAGGACAGGCCTGGACGGACTGAAGCTTTCTTT. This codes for CAISEDRPGRTEAFF.

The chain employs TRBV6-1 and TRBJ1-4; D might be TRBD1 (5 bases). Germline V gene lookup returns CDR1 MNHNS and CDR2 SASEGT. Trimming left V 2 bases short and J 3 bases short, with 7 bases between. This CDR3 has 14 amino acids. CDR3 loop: CASSENRPNEKLFF. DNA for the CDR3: TGTGCCAGCAGTGAAAACAGGCCTAATGAAAAACTGTTTTTT.

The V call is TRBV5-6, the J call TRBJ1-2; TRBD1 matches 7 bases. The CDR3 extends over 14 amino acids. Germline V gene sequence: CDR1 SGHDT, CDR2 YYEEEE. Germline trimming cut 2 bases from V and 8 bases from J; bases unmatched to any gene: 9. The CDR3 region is CASSLGGTAFGYTF. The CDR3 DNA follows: TGTGCCAGCAGCTTAGGTGGGACAGCTTTCGGCTACACCTTC.